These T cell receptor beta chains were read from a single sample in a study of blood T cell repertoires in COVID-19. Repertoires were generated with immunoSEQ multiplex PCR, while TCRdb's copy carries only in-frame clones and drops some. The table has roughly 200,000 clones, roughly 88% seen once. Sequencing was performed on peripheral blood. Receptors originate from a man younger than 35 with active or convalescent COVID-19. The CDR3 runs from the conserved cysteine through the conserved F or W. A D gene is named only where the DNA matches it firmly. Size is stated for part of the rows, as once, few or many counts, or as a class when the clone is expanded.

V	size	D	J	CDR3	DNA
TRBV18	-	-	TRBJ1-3	CASSPRTGGGSGNTIYF	TGTGCCAGCTCACCACGGACGGGCGGAGGGTCTGGAAACACCATATATTTT
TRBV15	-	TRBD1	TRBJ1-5	CATSDRGSNQPQHF	TGTGCCACCAGCGACAGGGGGAGCAATCAGCCCCAGCATTTT
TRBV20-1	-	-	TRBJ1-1	CSAMFPPRAFF	TGCAGTGCTATGTTTCCACCTAGAGCTTTCTTT
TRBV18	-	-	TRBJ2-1	CASSLNQGSSYNEQFF	TGTGCCAGCTCACTAAATCAGGGGAGCTCCTACAATGAGCAGTTCTTC
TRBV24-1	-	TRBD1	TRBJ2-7	CATSDPGTGVDEQYF	TGTGCCACCAGTGACCCCGGGACAGGGGTGGACGAGCAGTACTTC
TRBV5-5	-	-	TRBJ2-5	CASSLQRTARAGETQYF	TGTGCCAGCAGCTTGCAACGGACAGCCAGAGCAGGAGAGACCCAGTACTTC
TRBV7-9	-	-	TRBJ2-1	CASSPRTVAGSYNEQFF	TGTGCCAGCAGCCCAAGGACGGTGGCGGGCTCCTACAATGAGCAGTTCTTC
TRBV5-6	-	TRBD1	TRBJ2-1	CASSRRGRTGEFF	TGTGCCAGCAGCCGAAGGGGCCGGACAGGGGAGTTCTTC
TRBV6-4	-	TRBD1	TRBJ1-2	CASSESGTGGGGYTF	TGTGCCAGCAGTGAATCAGGGACAGGCGGGGGTGGCTACACCTTC
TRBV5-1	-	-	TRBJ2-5	CASSLSGIQETQYF	TGCGCCAGCAGCTTATCCGGGATACAAGAGACCCAGTACTTC
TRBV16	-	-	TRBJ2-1	CASSQGAVHEQFF	TGTGCCAGCAGCCAAGGGGCCGTTCATGAGCAGTTCTTC
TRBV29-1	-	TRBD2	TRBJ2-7	CSVVWGDSGGTIYEQYF	TGCAGCGTTGTATGGGGCGATTCTGGGGGGACTATCTACGAGCAGTACTTC
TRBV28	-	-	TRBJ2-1	CASERDTLNEQFF	TGTGCCAGCGAGCGTGATACCCTCAATGAGCAGTTCTTC
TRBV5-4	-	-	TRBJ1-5	CASSLAGGGQPQHF	TGTGCCAGCAGCTTGGCCGGGGGAGGGCAGCCCCAGCATTTT
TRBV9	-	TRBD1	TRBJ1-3	CASSVDRYGAGNTIYF	TGTGCCAGCAGCGTGGACAGGTATGGCGCTGGAAACACCATATATTTT
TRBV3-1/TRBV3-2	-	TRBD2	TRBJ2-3	CASSQVPGTSGRSPPRNTQYF	TGTGCCAGCAGCCAAGTTCCCGGGACTAGCGGGAGATCCCCCCCAAGAAATACGCAGTATTTT
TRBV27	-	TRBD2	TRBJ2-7	CASSLSGTSGNPTWWYF	TGTGCCAGCAGTTTATCGGGGACTAGCGGGAACCCTACCTGGTGGTACTTC
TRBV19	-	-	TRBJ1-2	CATRTGRRGYGYTF	TGTGCCACTCGAACAGGGCGCCGCGGCTATGGCTACACCTTC
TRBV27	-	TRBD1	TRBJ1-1	CASSLGQGVLGAFF	TGTGCCAGCAGTTTGGGACAGGGCGTTTTAGGAGCTTTCTTT
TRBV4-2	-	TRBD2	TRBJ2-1	CASSQDYREGNEQFF	TGTGCCAGCAGCCAAGATTACCGGGAGGGCAATGAGCAGTTCTTC
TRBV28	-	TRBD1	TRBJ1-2	CASSLADGTGNGYTF	TGTGCCAGCAGTTTAGCGGACGGGACAGGGAACGGCTACACCTTC
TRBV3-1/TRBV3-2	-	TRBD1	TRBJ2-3	CASSGKQDREGTDTQYF	TGTGCCAGCAGCGGCAAACAGGACAGGGAAGGCACAGATACGCAGTATTTT
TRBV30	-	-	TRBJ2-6	CAWIKTGGSGANVLTF	TGTGCCTGGATTAAGACAGGAGGCTCTGGGGCCAACGTCCTGACTTTC
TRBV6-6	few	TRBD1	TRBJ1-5	CASSSTGNQPQHF	TGTGCCAGCAGTTCGACAGGGAATCAGCCCCAGCATTTT
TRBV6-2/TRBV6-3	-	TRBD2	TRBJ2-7	CASSFRGTSGFSYEQYF	TGTGCCAGCAGTTTCCGGGGGACTAGCGGGTTCTCCTACGAGCAGTACTTC
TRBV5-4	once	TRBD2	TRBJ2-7	CASSSGTSGRSDEQYF	TGTGCCAGCAGCTCCGGGACTAGCGGGAGATCAGACGAGCAGTACTTC
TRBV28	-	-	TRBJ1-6	CASSPLGPELTLHF	TGTGCCAGCAGCCCCTTGGGCCCCGAGTTGACCCTCCACTTT
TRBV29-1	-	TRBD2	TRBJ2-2	CSVRAGGFNGELFF	TGCAGCGTACGAGCGGGAGGGTTTAACGGGGAGCTGTTTTTT
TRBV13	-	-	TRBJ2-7	CASSPPRSTSEQYF	TGTGCCAGCAGCCCACCCAGGTCAACCAGCGAGCAGTACTTC
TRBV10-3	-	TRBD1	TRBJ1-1	CAIRDRDTEAFF	TGTGCCATCAGGGACAGGGACACTGAAGCTTTCTTT
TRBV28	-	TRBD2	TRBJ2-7	CASSFERGSTYEQYF	TGTGCCAGCAGTTTCGAGCGGGGCTCAACCTACGAGCAGTACTTC
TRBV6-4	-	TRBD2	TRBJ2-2	CASSRLAGDTGELFF	TGTGCCAGCAGTAGACTAGCGGGAGACACCGGGGAGCTGTTTTTT
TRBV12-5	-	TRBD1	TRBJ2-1	CASGIPGQYNEQFF	TGTGCTAGTGGTATCCCGGGACAGTACAATGAGCAGTTCTTC
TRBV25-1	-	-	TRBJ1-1	CASSVAGNTEAFF	TGTGCCAGCAGTGTGGCGGGCAACACTGAAGCTTTCTTT
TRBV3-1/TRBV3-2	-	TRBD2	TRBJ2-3	CASSQALAVATDTQYF	TGTGCCAGCAGCCAAGCTCTAGCGGTTGCCACAGATACGCAGTATTTT
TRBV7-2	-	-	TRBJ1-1	CASRGPGETEAFF	TGTGCCAGCAGGGGGCCAGGGGAAACTGAAGCTTTCTTT
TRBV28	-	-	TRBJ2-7	CASSLLGEQYF	TGTGCCAGCAGTCTCCTCGGCGAGCAGTACTTC
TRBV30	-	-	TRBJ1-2	CALVGARGYTF	TGTGCCCTAGTAGGGGCTCGAGGCTACACCTTC
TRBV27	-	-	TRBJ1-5	CASSSLGGAAQPQHF	TGTGCCAGCAGTTCCCTAGGCGGCGCGGCTCAGCCCCAGCATTTT
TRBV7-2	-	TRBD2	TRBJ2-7	CASSPRLAGTYEQYF	TGTGCCAGCAGCCCACGACTAGCGGGAACCTACGAGCAGTACTTC
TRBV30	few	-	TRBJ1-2	CAWSMIQGYTF	TGTGCCTGGAGTATGATCCAGGGCTACACCTTC
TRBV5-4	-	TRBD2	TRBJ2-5	CASSFLTSGPEYF	TGTGCCAGCAGCTTCCTTACTAGCGGCCCTGAGTACTTC
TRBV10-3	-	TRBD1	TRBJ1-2	CAISESEGAYGYTF	TGTGCCATCAGTGAGTCCGAGGGGGCGTACGGCTACACCTTC
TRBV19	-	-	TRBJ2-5	CASSSRQAQETQYF	TGTGCCAGTAGTAGTCGGCAGGCCCAAGAGACCCAGTACTTC
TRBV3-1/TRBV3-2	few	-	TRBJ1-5	CASSTGFQPQHF	TGTGCCAGCAGCACAGGGTTCCAGCCCCAGCATTTT
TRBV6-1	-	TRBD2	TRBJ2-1	CASSDGLAAYNEQFF	TGTGCCAGCAGTGACGGACTAGCGGCTTACAATGAGCAGTTCTTC
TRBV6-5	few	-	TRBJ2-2	CASSSGTGELFF	TGTGCCAGCAGTTCGGGGACCGGGGAGCTGTTTTTT
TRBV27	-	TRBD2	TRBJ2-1	CASRFTGTNNEQFF	TGTGCCAGCAGGTTTACCGGGACTAACAATGAGCAGTTCTTC
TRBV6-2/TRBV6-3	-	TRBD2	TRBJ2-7	CASSYSGLAGFYEQYF	TGTGCCAGCAGTTACTCGGGTCTAGCGGGATTCTACGAGCAGTACTTC
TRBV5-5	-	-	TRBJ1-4	CASSLKPGYEKLFF	TGTGCCAGCAGCTTGAAGCCAGGGTATGAAAAACTGTTTTTT
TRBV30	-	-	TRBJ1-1	CAWSVRASRLAGTEAFF	TGTGCCTGGAGTGTAAGGGCCTCACGCTTGGCGGGGACTGAAGCTTTCTTT
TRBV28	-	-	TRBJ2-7	CASSLRAGLYEQYF	TGTGCCAGCAGTTTACGGGCGGGACTTTACGAGCAGTACTTC
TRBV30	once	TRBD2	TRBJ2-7	CAWIVPSGIPEQYF	TGTGCCTGGATTGTACCCAGCGGGATCCCCGAGCAGTACTTC